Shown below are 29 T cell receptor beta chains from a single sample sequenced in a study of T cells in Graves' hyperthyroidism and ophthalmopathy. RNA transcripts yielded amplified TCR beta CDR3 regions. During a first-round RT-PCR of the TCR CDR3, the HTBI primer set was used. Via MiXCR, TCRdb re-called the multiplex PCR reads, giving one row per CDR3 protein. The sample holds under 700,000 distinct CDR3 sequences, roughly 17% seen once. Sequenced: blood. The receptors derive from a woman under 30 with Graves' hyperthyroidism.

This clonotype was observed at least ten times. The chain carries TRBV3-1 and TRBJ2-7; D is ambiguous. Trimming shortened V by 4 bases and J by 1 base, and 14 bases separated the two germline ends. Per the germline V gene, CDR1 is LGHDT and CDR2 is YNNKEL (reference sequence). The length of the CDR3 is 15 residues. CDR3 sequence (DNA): TGTGCCAGCAGCCGAGGACGAGAAGCATCCTACGAGCAGTACTTC. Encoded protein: CASSRGREASYEQYF.

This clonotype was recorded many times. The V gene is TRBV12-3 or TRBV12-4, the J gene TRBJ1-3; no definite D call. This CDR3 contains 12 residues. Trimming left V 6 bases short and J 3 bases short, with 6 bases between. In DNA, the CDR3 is TGTGCCAGCAGCTTAATTGGAAACACCATATATTTT. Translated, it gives CASSLIGNTIYF.

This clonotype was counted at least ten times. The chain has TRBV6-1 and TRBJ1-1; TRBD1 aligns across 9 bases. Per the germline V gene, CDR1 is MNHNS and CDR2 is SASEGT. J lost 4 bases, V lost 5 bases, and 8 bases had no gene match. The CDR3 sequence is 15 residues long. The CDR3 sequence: CASSRTGTGPTEAFF. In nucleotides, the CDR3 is TGTGCCAGCAGTAGAACCGGGACAGGGCCCACTGAAGCTTTCTTT.

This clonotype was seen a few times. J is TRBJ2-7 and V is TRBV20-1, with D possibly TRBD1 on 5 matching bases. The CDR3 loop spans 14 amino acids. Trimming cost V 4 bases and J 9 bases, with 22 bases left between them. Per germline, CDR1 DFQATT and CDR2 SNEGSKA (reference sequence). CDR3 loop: CSAISPGLDQGQYF. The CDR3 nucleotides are TGCAGTGCTATTTCGCCGGGCCTAGACCAGGGGCAGTACTTC.

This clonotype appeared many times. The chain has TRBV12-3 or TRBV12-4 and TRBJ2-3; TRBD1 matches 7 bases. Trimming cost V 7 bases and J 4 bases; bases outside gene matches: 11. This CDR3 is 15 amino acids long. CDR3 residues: CASTSDRVKADTQYF. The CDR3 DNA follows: TGTGCCAGCACCTCCGACAGGGTAAAAGCAGATACGCAGTATTTT.

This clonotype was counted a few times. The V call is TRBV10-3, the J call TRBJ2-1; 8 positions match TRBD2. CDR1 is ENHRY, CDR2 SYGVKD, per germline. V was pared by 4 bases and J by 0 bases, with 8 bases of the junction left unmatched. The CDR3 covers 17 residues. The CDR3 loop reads CAISGSAGGTSYNEQFF. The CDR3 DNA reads TGTGCCATCAGTGGCTCGGCGGGGGGAACCTCCTACAATGAGCAGTTCTTC.

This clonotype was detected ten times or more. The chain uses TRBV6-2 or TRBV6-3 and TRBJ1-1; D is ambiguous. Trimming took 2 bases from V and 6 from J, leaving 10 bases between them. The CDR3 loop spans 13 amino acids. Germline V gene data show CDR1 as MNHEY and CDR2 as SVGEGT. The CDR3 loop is CASSYNGIAEAFF. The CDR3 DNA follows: TGTGCCAGCAGTTACAACGGTATCGCTGAAGCTTTCTTT.

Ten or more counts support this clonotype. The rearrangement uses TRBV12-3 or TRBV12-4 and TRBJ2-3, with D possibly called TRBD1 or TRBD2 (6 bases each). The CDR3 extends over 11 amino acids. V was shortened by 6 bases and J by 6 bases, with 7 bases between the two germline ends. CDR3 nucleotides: TGTGCCAGCAGAGGGGGGGATACGCAGTATTTT. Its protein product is CASRGGDTQYF.

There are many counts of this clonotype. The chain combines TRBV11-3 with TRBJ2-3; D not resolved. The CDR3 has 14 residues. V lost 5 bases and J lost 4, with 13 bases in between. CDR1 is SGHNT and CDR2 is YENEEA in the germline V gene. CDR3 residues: CASSPTRGPDTQYF. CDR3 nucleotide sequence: TGTGCCAGCAGCCCAACCCGAGGACCAGATACGCAGTATTTT.

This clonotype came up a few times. The CDR3 here is CASTREGGGADTQYF. The CDR3, as DNA: TGTGCCAGCACCCGAGAGGGAGGCGGTGCAGATACGCAGTATTTT. The chain carries TRBV2 and TRBJ2-3; D is possibly TRBD2 (6 bases). V was shortened by 7 bases and J by 4 bases, with 18 bases between the two germline ends. The germline V gene has CDR1 SNHLY and CDR2 FYNNEI. This CDR3 is 15 amino acids long.

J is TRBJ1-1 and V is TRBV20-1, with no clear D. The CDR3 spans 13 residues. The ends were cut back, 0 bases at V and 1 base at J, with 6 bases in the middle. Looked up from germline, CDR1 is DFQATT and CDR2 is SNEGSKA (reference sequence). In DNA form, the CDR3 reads TGCAGTGCTAGAGAAGTACAGAACACTGAAGCTTTCTTT. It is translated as CSAREVQNTEAFF.

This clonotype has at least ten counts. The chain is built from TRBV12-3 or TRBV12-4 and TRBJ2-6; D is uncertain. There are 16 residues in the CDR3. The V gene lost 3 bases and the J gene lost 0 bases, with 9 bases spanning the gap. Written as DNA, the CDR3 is TGTGCCAGCAGTTTCTCCAGTCACTCTGGGGCCAACGTCCTGACTTTC. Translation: CASSFSSHSGANVLTF.

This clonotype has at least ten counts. The DNA for the CDR3 is TGCAGTGCTACAACCCTGGGGGGGCGGTCGGGCACAGATACGCAGTATTTT. Translated: CSATTLGGRSGTDTQYF. The rearrangement joins TRBV20-1 to TRBJ2-3; maybe TRBD2 (7 bases). Germline V gives CDR1 DFQATT, CDR2 SNEGSKA (reference sequence). This CDR3 has 17 residues. V was clipped by 4 bases and J by 1 base, with 21 bases between them.

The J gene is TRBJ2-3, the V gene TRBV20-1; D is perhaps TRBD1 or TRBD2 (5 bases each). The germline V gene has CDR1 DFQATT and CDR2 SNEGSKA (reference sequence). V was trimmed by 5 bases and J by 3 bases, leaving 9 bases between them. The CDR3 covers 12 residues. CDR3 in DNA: TGCAGTGCTGGGGGTTATACAGATACGCAGTATTTT. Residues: CSAGGYTDTQYF.

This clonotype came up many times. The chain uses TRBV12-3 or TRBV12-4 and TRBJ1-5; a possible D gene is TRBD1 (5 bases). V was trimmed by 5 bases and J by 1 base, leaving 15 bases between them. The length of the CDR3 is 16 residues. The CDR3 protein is CASSPYLGASNQPQHF. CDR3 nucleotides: TGTGCCAGCAGTCCTTATCTCGGGGCCAGCAATCAGCCCCAGCATTTT.

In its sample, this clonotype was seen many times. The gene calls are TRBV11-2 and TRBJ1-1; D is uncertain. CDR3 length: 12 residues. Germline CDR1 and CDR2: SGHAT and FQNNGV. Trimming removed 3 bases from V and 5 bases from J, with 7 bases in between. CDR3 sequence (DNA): TGTGCCAGCAGCTTCGGGAGGACTGAAGCTTTCTTT. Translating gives CASSFGRTEAFF.

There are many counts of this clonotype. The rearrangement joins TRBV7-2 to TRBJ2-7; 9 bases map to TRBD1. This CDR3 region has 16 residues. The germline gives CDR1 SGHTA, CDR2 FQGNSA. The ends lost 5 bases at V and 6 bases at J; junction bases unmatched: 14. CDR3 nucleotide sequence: TGTGCCAGCAGCCCTACAACCGGGACAGGGTCGTCCGAGCAGTACTTC. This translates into CASSPTTGTGSSEQYF.

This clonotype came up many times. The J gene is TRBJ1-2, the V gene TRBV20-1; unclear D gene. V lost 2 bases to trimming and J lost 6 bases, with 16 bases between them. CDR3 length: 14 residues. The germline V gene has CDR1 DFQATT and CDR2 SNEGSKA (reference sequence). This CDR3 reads CSARNPLALDGYTF. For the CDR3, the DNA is TGCAGTGCTAGAAACCCTCTGGCTCTGGATGGCTACACCTTC.

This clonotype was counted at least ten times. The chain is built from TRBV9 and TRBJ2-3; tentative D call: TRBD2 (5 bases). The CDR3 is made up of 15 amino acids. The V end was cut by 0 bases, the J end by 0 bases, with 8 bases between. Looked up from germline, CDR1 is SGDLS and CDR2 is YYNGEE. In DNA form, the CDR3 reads TGTGCCAGCAGCGTAGCTCCGGGGAGCACAGATACGCAGTATTTT. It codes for CASSVAPGSTDTQYF.

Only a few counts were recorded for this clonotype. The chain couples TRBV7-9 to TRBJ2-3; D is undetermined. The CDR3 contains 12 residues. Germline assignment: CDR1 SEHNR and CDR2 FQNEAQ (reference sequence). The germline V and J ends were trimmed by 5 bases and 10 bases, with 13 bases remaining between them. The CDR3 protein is CASSPSTWAQYF. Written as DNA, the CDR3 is TGTGCCAGCAGCCCATCAACCTGGGCGCAGTATTTT. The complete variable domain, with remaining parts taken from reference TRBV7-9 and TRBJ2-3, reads DTGVSQNPRHKITKRGQNVTFRCDPISEHNRLYWYRQTLGQGPEFLTYFQNEAQLEKSRLLSDRFSAERPKGSFSTLEIQRTEQGDSAMYLCASSPSTWAQYFGPGTRLTVL.

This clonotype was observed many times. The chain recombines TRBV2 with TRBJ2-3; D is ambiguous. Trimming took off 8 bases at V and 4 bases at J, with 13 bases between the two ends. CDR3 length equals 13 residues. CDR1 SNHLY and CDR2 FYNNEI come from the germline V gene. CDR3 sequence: CASPSVWADTQYF. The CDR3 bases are TGTGCCAGCCCCTCGGTATGGGCAGATACGCAGTATTTT.

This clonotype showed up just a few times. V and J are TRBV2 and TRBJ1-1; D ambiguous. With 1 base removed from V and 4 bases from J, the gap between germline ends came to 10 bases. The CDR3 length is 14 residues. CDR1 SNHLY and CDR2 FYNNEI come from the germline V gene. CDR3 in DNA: TGTGCCAGCAGTGAAGTCTACTACATCACTGAAGCTTTCTTT. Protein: CASSEVYYITEAFF.

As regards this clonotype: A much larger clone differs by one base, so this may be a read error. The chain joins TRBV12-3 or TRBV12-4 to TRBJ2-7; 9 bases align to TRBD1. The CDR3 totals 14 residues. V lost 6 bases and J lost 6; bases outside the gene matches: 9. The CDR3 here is CASREQGARGEQYF. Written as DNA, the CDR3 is TGTGCCAGCAGAGAACAGGGGGCGCGGGGCGAGCAGTACTTC.

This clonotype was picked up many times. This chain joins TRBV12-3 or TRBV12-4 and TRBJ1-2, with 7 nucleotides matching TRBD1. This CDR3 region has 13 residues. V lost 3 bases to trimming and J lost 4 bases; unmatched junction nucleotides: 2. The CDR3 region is CASSLTGIYGYTF. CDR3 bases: TGTGCCAGCAGTTTGACAGGGATCTATGGCTACACCTTC.

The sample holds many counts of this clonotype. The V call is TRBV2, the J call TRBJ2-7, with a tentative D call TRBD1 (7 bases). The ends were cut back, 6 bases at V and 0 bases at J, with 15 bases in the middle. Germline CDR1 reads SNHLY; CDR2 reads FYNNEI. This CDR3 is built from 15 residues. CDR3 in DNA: TGTGCCAGCAGCCGGAACAGGGGACTCTCCTACGAGCAGTACTTC. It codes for CASSRNRGLSYEQYF. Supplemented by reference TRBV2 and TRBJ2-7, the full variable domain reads EPEVTQTPSHQVTQMGQEVILRCVPISNHLYFYWYRQILGQKVEFLVSFYNNEISEKSEIFDDQFSVERPDGSNFTLKIRSTKLEDSAMYFCASSRNRGLSYEQYFGPGTRLTVT.

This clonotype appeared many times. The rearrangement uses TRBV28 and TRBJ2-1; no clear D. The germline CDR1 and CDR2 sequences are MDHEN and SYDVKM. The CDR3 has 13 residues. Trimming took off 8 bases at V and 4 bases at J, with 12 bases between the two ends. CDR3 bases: TGTGCCAGCGGATTCCGGGTTTACAATGAGCAGTTCTTC. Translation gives CASGFRVYNEQFF.

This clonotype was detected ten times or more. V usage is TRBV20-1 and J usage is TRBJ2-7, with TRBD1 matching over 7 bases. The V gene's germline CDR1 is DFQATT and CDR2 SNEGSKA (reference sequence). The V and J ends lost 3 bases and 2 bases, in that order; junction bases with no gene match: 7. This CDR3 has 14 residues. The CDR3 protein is CSARDRIPTYEQYF. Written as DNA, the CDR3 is TGCAGTGCTAGGGACAGGATACCCACCTACGAGCAGTACTTC.

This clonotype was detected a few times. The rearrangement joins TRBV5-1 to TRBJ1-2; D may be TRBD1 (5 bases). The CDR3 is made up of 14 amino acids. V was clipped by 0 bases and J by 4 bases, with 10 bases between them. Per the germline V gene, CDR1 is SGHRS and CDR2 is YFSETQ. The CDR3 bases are TGCGCCAGCAGCTTGGCGGGGCCCGGCTATGGCTACACCTTC. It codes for CASSLAGPGYGYTF. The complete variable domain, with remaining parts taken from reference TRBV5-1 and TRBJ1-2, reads KAGVTQTPRYLIKTRGQQVTLSCSPISGHRSVSWYQQTPGQGLQFLFEYFSETQRNKGNFPGRFSGRQFSNSRSEMNVSTLELGDSALYLCASSLAGPGYGYTFGSGTRLTVV.

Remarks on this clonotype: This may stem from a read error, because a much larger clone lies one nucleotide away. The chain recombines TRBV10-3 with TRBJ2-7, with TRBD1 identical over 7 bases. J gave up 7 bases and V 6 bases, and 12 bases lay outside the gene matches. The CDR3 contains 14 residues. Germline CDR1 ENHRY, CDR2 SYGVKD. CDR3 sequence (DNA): TGTGCCATCAGAACCGGGACAGTTACGGGAGAGCAGTACTTC. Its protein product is CAIRTGTVTGEQYF.